A single sample gave rise to the 3 T cell receptor beta chains below, sequenced in a study of blood T cell repertoires in COVID-19. TCRdb's copy holds only in-frame clones and misses some; the assay was immunoSEQ multiplex PCR. The sample has some 49,000 clones, roughly 82% seen once. The sample comprised peripheral blood. The receptors originated from a woman aged 55-70 years with acute or convalescent COVID-19.

The chain employs TRBV12-3 or TRBV12-4 and TRBJ1-1; D gene ambiguous. V lost 3 bases, J lost 5 bases, and 10 bases lay in between. The CDR3 sequence is 13 residues long. The CDR3 here is CASSFNAGTEAFF. CDR3 nucleotides: TGTGCCAGCAGTTTTAACGCGGGGACTGAAGCTTTCTTT.

This rearrangement joins TRBV15 to TRBJ1-2; 7 nucleotides agree with TRBD1. CDR3 length: 13 residues. V lost 3 bases and J lost 2; bases outside the gene matches: 0. Germline CDR1 and CDR2: LNHNV and YYDKDF (reference sequence). CDR3 DNA sequence: TGTGCCACCAGCAGCAGGGGGAACTATGGCTACACCTTC. Protein sequence: CATSSRGNYGYTF. The full variable domain, completed using reference TRBV15 and TRBJ1-2, is DAMVIQNPRYQVTQFGKPVTLSCSQTLNHNVMYWYQQKSSQAPKLLFHYYDKDFNNEADTPDNFQSRRPNTSFCFLDIRSPGLGDTAMYLCATSSRGNYGYTFGSGTRLTVV.

This clone appeared once. The CDR3 bases are TGTGCCAGCTCGCCGGGACAGCTTAGCTCTGGGGCCAACGTCCTGACTTTC. It encodes CASSPGQLSSGANVLTF. This chain links TRBV18 with TRBJ2-6; 7 nucleotides match TRBD1. Germline CDR1 is KGHSH and CDR2 is LQKENI. There are 17 residues in the CDR3. With 6 bases clipped from V and 0 bases from J, the junction kept 8 bases outside the gene matches.